The 3 T cell receptor beta chains given below trace back to one sample, sequenced in a study of regulatory T cells in long-lasting Graves disease. The time point denotes: persistent/refractory GD, antithyroid drugs over 5 years with positive TRAb. After RNA was extracted from PBMCs, the TCR library was made from it. Libraries of TCR beta came from iRepertoire HTBI primers plus Arm-PCR of CDR3 regions. MiXCR was run by TCRdb on the multiplex PCR reads, yielding one entry per CDR3 protein. The sample has approximately 470,000 distinct CDR3 sequences, about 20% seen once; the top ten hold approximately 7.8%. The sequenced sample was peripheral blood mononuclear cells (PBMCs), obtained when the disease was refractory, from a patient treated with antithyroid drugs. The receptor source for this set is a female donor with Graves disease.

This clonotype was detected many times. This chain connects TRBV28 to TRBJ1-2; no definite D call. The germline CDR1 and CDR2 sequences are MDHEN and SYDVKM. V lost 3 bases, J lost 4 bases, and 12 bases lay in between. CDR3 length: 14 residues. CDR3: CASSLDGGTYGYTF. DNA for the CDR3: TGTGCCAGCAGTTTGGACGGTGGAACCTATGGCTACACCTTC.

The sample holds many counts of this clonotype. The rearrangement links TRBV28 to TRBJ2-6; D is undetermined. Trimming took 2 bases from V and 0 from J, leaving 11 bases between them. Germline-derived CDR1 and CDR2 are MDHEN and SYDVKM. There are 17 residues in the CDR3. The CDR3 nucleotides are TGTGCCAGCAGTTTAAGTTTTAGGTTCTCTGGGGCCAACGTCCTGACTTTC. Translation: CASSLSFRFSGANVLTF. Filled out from reference TRBV28 and TRBJ2-6, the complete variable domain reads DVKVTQSSRYLVKRTGEKVFLECVQDMDHENMFWYRQDPGLGLRLIYFSYDVKMKEKGDIPEGYSVSREKKERFSLILESASTNQTSMYLCASSLSFRFSGANVLTFGAGSRLTVL.

The sample holds many counts of this clonotype. The V call is TRBV5-6, the J call TRBJ1-1; maybe TRBD1 (6 bases). Germline loops: CDR1 SGHDT, CDR2 YYEEEE. This CDR3 spans 14 amino acids. V dropped 4 bases and J dropped 3 bases, with 13 bases sitting between them. CDR3 in amino acids: CASSGYDRYTEAFF. CDR3 in DNA: TGTGCCAGCAGCGGGTACGACAGGTACACTGAAGCTTTCTTT. Variable domain in full (rest from reference TRBV5-6 and TRBJ1-1): DAGVTQSPTHLIKTRGQQVTLRCSPKSGHDTVSWYQQALGQGPQFIFQYYEEEERQRGNFPDRFSGHQFPNYSSELNVNALLLGDSALYLCASSGYDRYTEAFFGQGTRLTVV.